This T cell receptor (beta chain) was documented in a study of T cell changes during pregnancy in multiple sclerosis. In its sample, this clone was seen a few times. Clones were sequenced by immunoSEQ multiplex PCR, and TCRdb holds only the in-frame ones, with some missing. The data show roughly 97,000 clones, 75% to 95% seen once. Germline V gene lookup returns CDR1 SQVTM and CDR2 ANQGSEA. CDR3 size: 15 residues. After removal of 0 bases from V and 5 bases from J, the junction contained 4 bases not matched to a gene. This specimen consisted of peripheral blood, obtained in the second trimester of pregnancy. V is TRBV29-1 and J is TRBJ2-5, with 12 positions matching TRBD1. This TCR was recovered from a female donor in good health, enrolled as a control in a pregnancy study. The CDR3 here is CSVEEGTGGAETQYF. CDR3 in DNA: TGCAGCGTTGAAGAGGGGACAGGGGGCGCCGAGACCCAGTACTTC.